A single sample is the source of the 30 T cell receptor beta chains below, sequenced in a study of beta chain features in type 1 diabetes. Study-level results: In every one of the four CD4+ subsets, TCRB CDR3s were moderately but significantly shorter in Type 1 diabetes patients.

cDNA synthesis used the whole RNA isolate, giving expressed TCRB sequences. This table comes from immunoSEQ multiplex PCR, and its TCRdb copy is limited to in-frame clones, with some not included. The profile covers approximately 170,000 clones, with approximately 62% appearing a single time and about 0.081% taken by the ten largest. These receptors' targets are unknown. The sequenced sample consisted of naive CD4+ T cells from blood. These receptors all stem from a man aged 25 to 40 with type 1 diabetes.

In the case of this clone: Other DNA variants within this sample encode the same CDR3. The chain employs TRBV20-1 and TRBJ1-3; D not resolved. Looked up from germline, CDR1 is DFQATT and CDR2 is SNEGSKA (reference sequence). The CDR3 runs 11 residues. The V and J ends lost 3 bases and 0 bases respectively, with 0 bases between them. CDR3 residues: CSASSGNTIYF. The CDR3 bases are TGCAGTGCTAGCTCTGGAAACACCATATATTTT.

The V and J genes are TRBV6-4 and TRBJ1-1; D is uncertain. V was clipped by 5 bases and J by 1 base, with 11 bases between them. The CDR3 loop spans 14 amino acids. CDR1 and CDR2 (germline): MRHNA, SNTAGT. CDR3 nucleotides: TGTGCCAGCAGTCCACAATCAGGGAACACTGAAGCTTTCTTT. It encodes CASSPQSGNTEAFF.

This clone came up once. The chain combines TRBV7-9 with TRBJ2-1; D call uncertain. V lost 5 bases to trimming and J lost 10 bases, with 9 bases between them. The CDR3 is 11 residues long. CDR1 SEHNR and CDR2 FQNEAQ come from the germline V gene (reference sequence). CDR3 in DNA: TGTGCCAGCAGCGCCCAGGACGAGCAGTTCTTC. It specifies CASSAQDEQFF.

On this clone: One junction end does not reproduce the germline sequence, and a read error may be involved. This chain uses TRBV20-1 with TRBJ2-7; D gene uncertain. This CDR3 contains 10 residues. Germline V CDR1 and CDR2: DFQATT, SNEGSKA (reference sequence). DNA for the CDR3: TGCAGCGCTAGGATGACCGAGCAGTACTTC. This encodes CSARMTEQYF.

The chain uses TRBV15 and TRBJ1-5; D may be TRBD1 (5 bases). The CDR3 extends over 13 amino acids. Trimming took 6 bases from V and 2 from J, leaving 8 bases between them. Germline V CDR1 and CDR2: LNHNV, YYDKDF (reference sequence). The CDR3 coding sequence is TGTGCCACCAGTCTGGGGGGCAATCAGCCCCAGCATTTT. Translation gives CATSLGGNQPQHF.

CDR3 sequence (DNA): TGTGCCATCAGTGACGGGACTAGCACCGTAGAGACCCAGTACTTC. As protein: CAISDGTSTVETQYF. The chain is built from TRBV10-3 and TRBJ2-5, with TRBD2 matching over 9 bases. In germline, CDR1 is ENHRY, CDR2 SYGVKD. The CDR3 runs 15 residues. The J segment lost 4 bases and the V segment lost 3 bases, leaving 6 bases of the junction unmatched.

The V and J genes are TRBV7-2 and TRBJ2-5; D is ambiguous. Germline V gives CDR1 SGHTA, CDR2 FQGNSA. V gave up 6 bases and J gave up 7 bases, with 12 bases separating them. The CDR3 extends over 12 amino acids. This chain's CDR3 is CASSPAGRTQYF. CDR3 DNA: TGTGCCAGCAGTCCCGCAGGAAGGACCCAGTACTTC.

The genes are TRBV7-9 and TRBJ2-1; 8 bases are a match to TRBD2. This CDR3 region has 14 residues. V shed 5 bases, J shed 8 bases, and the junction held 8 bases outside the gene matches. Germline V gene lookup returns CDR1 SEHNR and CDR2 FQNEAQ (reference sequence). CDR3 nucleotides: TGTGCCAGCAGCCCTGGACTAGCTGTAGATGAGCAGTTCTTC. Its protein product is CASSPGLAVDEQFF. Complete variable domain (other parts from reference TRBV7-9 and TRBJ2-1): DTGVSQNPRHKITKRGQNVTFRCDPISEHNRLYWYRQTLGQGPEFLTYFQNEAQLEKSRLLSDRFSAERPKGSFSTLEIQRTEQGDSAMYLCASSPGLAVDEQFFGPGTRLTVL.

The rearrangement uses TRBV7-9 and TRBJ1-1; a weak D match, TRBD1 (6 bases). The CDR3 contains 13 residues. Between the trimmed V and J ends, which lost 5 bases and 1 base, there was a span of 8 bases. Germline V gene lookup returns CDR1 SEHNR and CDR2 FQNEAQ (reference sequence). DNA for the CDR3: TGTGCCAGCAGCACACAGGGGAACACTGAAGCTTTCTTT. Amino acids: CASSTQGNTEAFF.

About this clone itself: Other DNA sequences in the sample encode the same CDR3. The chain combines TRBV20-1 with TRBJ2-7; unclear D gene. This CDR3 comprises 11 residues. V lost 1 base and J lost 6, with 7 bases in between. Germline assignment: CDR1 DFQATT and CDR2 SNEGSKA (reference sequence). The CDR3 bases are TGCAGTGCTAGAGCAGGTATCGAGCAGTACTTC. Its translation is CSARAGIEQYF.

V usage is TRBV29-1 and J usage is TRBJ2-7; TRBD1 matches at 10 bases. The V and J ends lost 3 bases and 5 bases, in that order; junction bases with no gene match: 10. CDR3 length: 15 amino acids. The germline gives CDR1 SQVTM, CDR2 ANQGSEA. CDR3 residues: CSVDGQGGASNEQYF. The DNA for the CDR3 is TGCAGCGTTGATGGACAGGGGGGCGCGTCGAACGAGCAGTACTTC.

This clone was observed a few times. J is TRBJ2-7 and V is TRBV29-1; D unresolved. V was clipped by 6 bases and J by 5 bases, with 23 bases between them. Germline assignment: CDR1 SQVTM and CDR2 ANQGSEA. The CDR3 is made up of 15 amino acids. The CDR3 protein is CSVGLGSAFGNEQYF. The CDR3 nucleotides read TGCAGCGTAGGTTTGGGCAGCGCGTTTGGGAACGAGCAGTACTTC.

The CDR3 DNA reads as TGCAGCGTTGGAGTACAGGGCGCAGATACGCAGTATTTT. It yields the protein CSVGVQGADTQYF. The chain couples TRBV29-1 to TRBJ2-3; a possible D gene is TRBD1 (6 bases). The V end lost 4 bases, the J end lost 4 bases, and 12 bases lay between the germline ends. There are 13 residues in the CDR3. The germline V gene encodes CDR1 SQVTM and CDR2 ANQGSEA.

The chain has TRBV2 and TRBJ2-7; D is undetermined. This CDR3 comprises 13 residues. Germline CDR1 SNHLY, CDR2 FYNNEI. V shed 0 bases and J shed 5 bases, with 8 bases lying between them. The CDR3 DNA follows: TGTGCCAGCAGTGAAGCCTATTTCCACGAGCAGTACTTC. Protein sequence: CASSEAYFHEQYF.

The chain recombines TRBV4-3 with TRBJ2-1, with TRBD2 identical over 7 bases. Trimming at V came to 1 base and at J to 3 bases, leaving 3 bases not matched to a gene. This CDR3 is 15 amino acids long. Germline assignment: CDR1 LGHNA and CDR2 YSLEER. For the CDR3, the DNA is TGCGCCAGCAGCCAAGGCTGGGGGGGCTACAATGAGCAGTTCTTC. The encoded protein is CASSQGWGGYNEQFF.

This clone has more than one count but fewer than ten. This chain connects TRBV10-3 to TRBJ2-1; D unresolved. V gave up 5 bases and J gave up 3 bases, with 14 bases separating them. The CDR3 spans 15 residues. Germline V gene data show CDR1 as ENHRY and CDR2 as SYGVKD. The CDR3 is CAISSLAGFYNEQFF. In DNA, the CDR3 is TGTGCCATCAGTTCATTAGCAGGATTCTACAATGAGCAGTTCTTC.

CDR3 residues: CASSVTGLHQPQHF. The CDR3 DNA reads as TGTGCCAGCAGCGTGACAGGGCTTCATCAGCCCCAGCATTTT. V usage is TRBV9 and J usage is TRBJ1-5; 7 nucleotides align to TRBD1. The length of the CDR3 is 14 residues. Germline CDR1 reads SGDLS; CDR2 reads YYNGEE. Trimming at V came to 2 bases and at J to 5 bases, leaving 4 bases not matched to a gene.

The rearrangement joins TRBV18 to TRBJ2-7; unclear D gene. V dropped 0 bases and J dropped 1 base, with 4 bases sitting between them. In germline, CDR1 is KGHSH, CDR2 LQKENI. The CDR3 is 13 amino acids. CDR3 in amino acids: CASSPPYSYEQYF. DNA of the CDR3: TGTGCCAGCTCACCACCGTATTCCTACGAGCAGTACTTC.

This clone was seen a few times. The rearrangement uses TRBV29-1 and TRBJ1-5; D is possibly TRBD1 (6 bases). Trimming cost V 5 bases and J 4 bases, with 9 bases left between them. The CDR3 runs 12 residues. Germline CDR1 SQVTM, CDR2 ANQGSEA. The chain's CDR3 is CSVRTANQPQHF. The CDR3 coding sequence is TGCAGCGTTAGGACAGCAAATCAGCCCCAGCATTTT.

J is TRBJ2-3 and V is TRBV5-6; D tentatively reads TRBD1 or TRBD2 (5 bases each). The CDR3 is made up of 13 amino acids. V lost 2 bases and J lost 3, with 7 bases in between. CDR1 is SGHDT, CDR2 YYEEEE, per germline. CDR3 sequence reads: CASSLGETDTQYF. CDR3 in DNA: TGTGCCAGCAGCTTAGGGGAGACAGATACGCAGTATTTT.

J is TRBJ2-3 and V is TRBV28; weak D call: TRBD2 (6 bases). The CDR3 has 14 residues. Germline lookup yields CDR1 MDHEN and CDR2 SYDVKM. The CDR3 is CAPEGQRRADTQYF. In DNA, the CDR3 is TGTGCTCCGGAGGGGCAGCGAAGGGCAGATACGCAGTATTTT.

The gene calls are TRBV28 and TRBJ2-2, with D perhaps matching TRBD1 (5 bases). Germline loops: CDR1 MDHEN, CDR2 SYDVKM. The CDR3 sequence is 13 residues long. Trimming took 7 bases from V and 2 from J, leaving 8 bases between them. In DNA, the CDR3 is TGTGCCAGCATGCAGGGAAACACCGGGGAGCTGTTTTTT. It specifies CASMQGNTGELFF.

This sequence joins TRBV7-2 and TRBJ2-7, with 11 bases matching TRBD1. Trimming at V came to 5 bases and at J to 4 bases, leaving 10 bases not matched to a gene. CDR3 length equals 16 residues. CDR1 is SGHTA and CDR2 is FQGNSA in the germline V gene. For the CDR3, the DNA is TGTGCCAGCAGCACATCCGGGACAGGGGGTCCGTACGAGCAGTACTTC. Translating it yields CASSTSGTGGPYEQYF.

The chain is built from TRBV29-1 and TRBJ2-1, with D uncertain. With 7 bases removed from V and 9 bases from J, the gap between germline ends came to 10 bases. The germline gives CDR1 SQVTM, CDR2 ANQGSEA. CDR3 length equals 10 residues. As DNA, the CDR3 is TGCAGCGGACGGTACGGTGAGCAGTTCTTC. Its protein is CSGRYGEQFF.

This chain links TRBV10-2 with TRBJ1-1; TRBD1 is a possible D gene (6 bases). Germline CDR1 is WSHSY and CDR2 is SAAADI. Trimming took 4 bases from V and 4 from J, leaving 16 bases between them. The CDR3 sequence is 15 residues long. The CDR3: CASSVGGAPSTEAFF. The DNA of the CDR3 is TGCGCCAGCAGTGTGGGGGGCGCCCCGAGCACTGAAGCTTTCTTT.

Note on this clone: The sample holds other DNA sequences that translate to the same CDR3. The V and J genes are TRBV5-1 and TRBJ2-7; TRBD1 is a possible D gene (6 bases). Trimming cost V 5 bases and J 2 bases, with 11 bases left between them. From germline, CDR1 is SGHRS and CDR2 YFSETQ. The CDR3 spans 13 residues. The CDR3 region is CASRRTGTYEQYF. The CDR3 coding sequence is TGCGCCAGCAGGAGAACAGGGACCTACGAGCAGTACTTC. Looking up the rest from reference TRBV5-1 and TRBJ2-7 gives the full variable domain: KAGVTQTPRYLIKTRGQQVTLSCSPISGHRSVSWYQQTPGQGLQFLFEYFSETQRNKGNFPGRFSGRQFSNSRSEMNVSTLELGDSALYLCASRRTGTYEQYFGPGTRLTVT.

This clone was counted only a few times. The chain combines TRBV5-4 with TRBJ2-1; maybe TRBD2 (5 bases). The length of the CDR3 is 15 residues. Germline loops: CDR1 SGHNT, CDR2 YYREEE (reference sequence). V was cut by 2 bases and J by 7 bases, with 16 bases left in between. The CDR3 loop is CASSFPGTFLNEQFF. In nucleotides, the CDR3 is TGTGCCAGCAGCTTTCCGGGAACATTTTTGAATGAGCAGTTCTTC.

A few counts support this clone. The V gene is TRBV21-1, the J gene TRBJ2-3; TRBD1, the table's D call, was not compared with the DNA. TRBV21-1 is deemed a pseudogene. The CDR3 totals 11 residues. CDR3 sequence (DNA): TGTGCCCATAGGGGGACAGATACGCAGTATTTT. Its protein product is CAHRGTDTQYF.

The chain carries TRBV10-3 and TRBJ2-5; 10 bases fit TRBD1. The CDR3 covers 15 residues. CDR1 is ENHRY and CDR2 is SYGVKD in the germline V gene. V gave up 6 bases and J gave up 1 base; unmatched junction bases: 5. This CDR3 is CAIRAGTGAQETQYF. The CDR3 DNA follows: TGTGCCATCAGGGCCGGGACAGGGGCCCAAGAGACCCAGTACTTC.

This clone came up a few times. V is TRBV28 and J is TRBJ2-3; 8 bases fit TRBD2. CDR1 and CDR2 from the germline V gene are MDHEN and SYDVKM. With 8 bases clipped from V and 6 bases from J, the junction kept 10 bases outside the gene matches. The CDR3 is 14 residues long. The CDR3 DNA reads as TGTGCCAGCCCCCCAGCGGGGGCGAGGGATACGCAGTATTTT. Encoded protein: CASPPAGARDTQYF.